What follows are 21 T cell receptor beta chains derived from one specimen sequenced in a study of early T cells in non-severe SARS-CoV-2 infection. A single record per CDR3 protein comes from TCRdb applying MiXCR to the 5' RACE reads. This repertoire shows about 120,000 distinct CDR3 sequences, roughly 12% found once; its top ten account for 3% to 4.5%. The specimen was whole blood, collected at baseline. The receptors stem from an adult who was a healthcare worker with PCR-confirmed SARS-CoV-2 infection or an uninfected control (not recorded which).

This clonotype was seen a handful of times. The CDR3 protein is CAGGYNQPQHF. CDR3 in DNA: TGTGCCGGGGGGTACAATCAGCCCCAGCATTTT. The genes are TRBV28 and TRBJ1-5, with a weak D call TRBD1 (5 bases). V was clipped by 11 bases and J by 3 bases, with 8 bases between them. The CDR3 sequence is 11 residues long. Germline values: CDR1 MDHEN, CDR2 SYDVKM.

This clonotype showed up just a few times. J is TRBJ2-5 and V is TRBV28, with a tentative D call TRBD2 (5 bases). The V end lost 4 bases, the J end lost 1 base, and 13 bases lay between the germline ends. Per germline, CDR1 MDHEN and CDR2 SYDVKM. The CDR3 is 15 amino acids. The CDR3 DNA reads TGTGCCAGCAGTTCCCCTTGGGAGCCCCAAGAGACCCAGTACTTC. Translation: CASSSPWEPQETQYF.

A few counts support this clonotype. This chain joins TRBV19 and TRBJ2-1, with D unclear. In germline, CDR1 is LNHDA, CDR2 SQIVND (reference sequence). V gave up 0 bases and J gave up 0 bases, with 9 bases separating them. CDR3 length: 16 residues. The CDR3 loop reads CASSIDLLSSYNEQFF. The CDR3 bases are TGTGCCAGTAGTATAGATCTCCTCAGCTCCTACAATGAGCAGTTCTTC.

J is TRBJ1-1 and V is TRBV28; D uncertain. The germline V and J ends were trimmed by 5 bases and 3 bases, with 10 bases remaining between them. Germline CDR1 and CDR2: MDHEN and SYDVKM. The CDR3 is 13 residues long. CDR3 protein: CASSAPRDTEAFF. DNA for the CDR3: TGTGCCAGCAGTGCGCCCCGAGACACTGAAGCTTTCTTT.

This clonotype was observed many times. The genes are TRBV7-8 and TRBJ2-7; D not resolved. This CDR3 has 14 amino acids. Germline CDR1 reads SGHVS; CDR2 reads FQNEAQ. V lost 5 bases to trimming and J lost 3 bases, with 14 bases between them. The CDR3 loop is CASSHLGKNYEQYF. In DNA form, the CDR3 reads TGTGCCAGCAGCCACCTGGGGAAGAACTACGAGCAGTACTTC.

This clonotype was seen more than once but under ten times. V gene TRBV18 combines with J gene TRBJ2-7; TRBD1 or TRBD2 may be the D gene (5 bases each). V was clipped by 4 bases and J by 5 bases, with 15 bases between them. The CDR3 totals 14 residues. Germline V gene sequence: CDR1 KGHSH, CDR2 LQKENI. The CDR3 loop is CASSQTSRGNEQYF. The CDR3 nucleotides read TGTGCCAGCTCACAGACCTCGAGGGGCAACGAGCAGTACTTC.

Many counts were recorded for this clonotype. The CDR3 loop reads CASSIGPRTGQIGKRAFF. In DNA, the CDR3 is TGTGCCAGTAGTATAGGCCCGAGGACAGGGCAGATCGGGAAGAGAGCTTTCTTT. The chain recombines TRBV19 with TRBJ1-1, with 8 nucleotides matching TRBD1. CDR3 length equals 18 residues. V was clipped by 1 base and J by 10 bases; unmatched bases: 20. CDR1 and CDR2 from the germline V gene are LNHDA and SQIVND (reference sequence).

The rearrangement links TRBV5-1 to TRBJ1-1, with 9 positions matching TRBD1. Trimming removed 3 bases from V and 1 base from J; junction bases left unmatched: 4. CDR3 length: 15 amino acids. The V gene's germline CDR1 is SGHRS and CDR2 YFSETQ. The DNA for the CDR3 is TGCGCCAGCAGCTGGACAGGGGCTCGGAACACTGAAGCTTTCTTT. Translated: CASSWTGARNTEAFF.

The chain has TRBV2 and TRBJ2-6; D is ambiguous. V was shortened by 3 bases and J by 2 bases, with 8 bases between the two germline ends. The germline gives CDR1 SNHLY, CDR2 FYNNEI. The CDR3 spans 15 residues. The CDR3 loop reads CASSDFSTGANVLTF. CDR3 bases: TGTGCCAGCAGTGACTTCAGTACTGGGGCCAACGTCCTGACTTTC.

This rearrangement joins TRBV7-9 to TRBJ2-7; D is ambiguous. The CDR3 extends over 11 amino acids. V lost 5 bases to trimming and J lost 3 bases, with 5 bases between them. The germline V gene has CDR1 SEHNR and CDR2 FQNEAQ (reference sequence). The CDR3 DNA reads as TGTGCCAGCAGCCCAATCTACGAGCAGTACTTC. It is translated as CASSPIYEQYF.

This clonotype was seen at least ten times. This chain joins TRBV9 and TRBJ2-7, with 7 nucleotides matching TRBD1. Unmatched junction bases numbered 6, after V lost 6 bases and J lost 0 bases. Germline loops: CDR1 SGDLS, CDR2 YYNGEE. CDR3 size: 14 residues. The CDR3 sequence is CASTLTGNSYEQYF. For the CDR3, the DNA is TGTGCCAGCACCCTGACAGGGAACTCCTACGAGCAGTACTTC.

This clonotype occurred many times. The chain couples TRBV6-5 to TRBJ1-1; tentative D call: TRBD1 (5 bases). The CDR3 is 15 residues long. Germline lookup yields CDR1 MNHEY and CDR2 SVGAGI. The germline V and J ends were trimmed by 4 bases and 6 bases, with 18 bases remaining between them. This CDR3 is CASSSPYGGRAEAFF. The CDR3 coding sequence is TGTGCCAGCAGTTCCCCTTATGGGGGGAGGGCTGAAGCTTTCTTT.

This clonotype was seen a few times. The chain carries TRBV12-3 or TRBV12-4 and TRBJ2-7, with 7 positions matching TRBD1. This CDR3 is 13 amino acids long. Losses at the gene ends were 5 bases for V and 3 bases for J; bases not matched to a gene: 4. The DNA for the CDR3 is TGTGCCAGCAGTCTCGGACAGGACTACGAGCAGTACTTC. It is translated as CASSLGQDYEQYF.

This clonotype was detected only a few times. The rearrangement links TRBV28 to TRBJ2-7; perhaps TRBD1 as D (6 bases). The CDR3 length is 12 residues. The V gene lost 7 bases and the J gene lost 5 bases, with 12 bases spanning the gap. Germline-derived CDR1 and CDR2 are MDHEN and SYDVKM. CDR3: CASTQGLNEQYF. The CDR3 DNA sequence: TGTGCCAGCACCCAGGGGCTAAACGAGCAGTACTTC.

The gene calls are TRBV20-1 and TRBJ1-1; D not certain. Looked up from germline, CDR1 is DFQATT and CDR2 is SNEGSKA (reference sequence). CDR3 length equals 14 residues. CDR3 in amino acids: CSAPSVSGATEAFF. In DNA, the CDR3 is TGCAGCGCACCCAGTGTTTCAGGTGCGACTGAAGCTTTCTTT.

A few counts support this clonotype. This chain links TRBV20-1 with TRBJ2-7; D gene unclear. V shed 1 base and J shed 3 bases, with 13 bases lying between them. The CDR3 is 14 amino acids. The germline V gene encodes CDR1 DFQATT and CDR2 SNEGSKA (reference sequence). This CDR3 is CSARAVGIDYEQYF. The CDR3 bases are TGCAGTGCTAGAGCAGTGGGGATCGACTACGAGCAGTACTTC.

This clonotype has at least ten counts. The V and J genes are TRBV5-1 and TRBJ1-6; no clear D. CDR1 SGHRS and CDR2 YFSETQ come from the germline V gene. This CDR3 region has 14 residues. V lost 0 bases and J 12 bases, leaving 13 bases between the germline ends. CDR3 sequence reads: CASSLVGQAEPLHF. CDR3 nucleotides: TGCGCCAGCAGCTTGGTCGGGCAGGCCGAACCCCTCCACTTT.

This clonotype was counted a few times. The genes are TRBV30 and TRBJ1-6, with TRBD1 matching 8 bases. J was trimmed by 0 bases and V by 3 bases; bases with no gene match: 4. Germline assignment: CDR1 GTSNPN and CDR2 SVGIG (reference sequence). The length of the CDR3 is 16 residues. CDR3 bases: TGTGCCTGGAGACGGACAGGGAGCTCCTATAATTCACCCCTCCACTTT. Its protein product is CAWRRTGSSYNSPLHF. Based on the CDR3 plus reference TRBV30 and TRBJ1-6, the full variable domain is SQTIHQWPATLVQPVGSPLSLECTVEGTSNPNLYWYRQAAGRGLQLLFYSVGIGQISSEVPQNLSASRPQDRQFILSSKKLLLSDSGFYLCAWRRTGSSYNSPLHFGNGTRLTVT.

The chain employs TRBV20-1 and TRBJ1-1, with a possible D match to TRBD1 (5 bases). The CDR3 consists of 14 residues. Germline assignment: CDR1 DFQATT and CDR2 SNEGSKA (reference sequence). Trimming pared 5 bases from V and 1 base from J, leaving 14 bases between. In DNA form, the CDR3 reads TGCAGTGCTCTCCCCGGGACCCAGAACACTGAAGCTTTCTTT. Translating it yields CSALPGTQNTEAFF.

This clonotype was counted a few times. The chain uses TRBV5-6 and TRBJ1-3; D is uncertain. CDR1 and CDR2 from the germline V gene are SGHDT and YYEEEE. Trimming took 0 bases from V and 4 from J, leaving 2 bases between them. The CDR3 extends over 12 amino acids. CDR3 DNA sequence: TGTGCCAGCAGCTTGGTCGGAAACACCATATATTTT. Its protein is CASSLVGNTIYF.

A note on this clonotype: The germline gene is not matched at one end of the junction; a read error may be the cause. The DNA of the CDR3 is TGCAGTGCGAGAGGCGCAGCAGATACGCAGTATTTT. This codes for CSARGAADTQYF. The genes are TRBV20-1 and TRBJ2-3; D unclear. Per germline, CDR1 DFQATT and CDR2 SNEGSKA (reference sequence). This CDR3 region has 12 residues.